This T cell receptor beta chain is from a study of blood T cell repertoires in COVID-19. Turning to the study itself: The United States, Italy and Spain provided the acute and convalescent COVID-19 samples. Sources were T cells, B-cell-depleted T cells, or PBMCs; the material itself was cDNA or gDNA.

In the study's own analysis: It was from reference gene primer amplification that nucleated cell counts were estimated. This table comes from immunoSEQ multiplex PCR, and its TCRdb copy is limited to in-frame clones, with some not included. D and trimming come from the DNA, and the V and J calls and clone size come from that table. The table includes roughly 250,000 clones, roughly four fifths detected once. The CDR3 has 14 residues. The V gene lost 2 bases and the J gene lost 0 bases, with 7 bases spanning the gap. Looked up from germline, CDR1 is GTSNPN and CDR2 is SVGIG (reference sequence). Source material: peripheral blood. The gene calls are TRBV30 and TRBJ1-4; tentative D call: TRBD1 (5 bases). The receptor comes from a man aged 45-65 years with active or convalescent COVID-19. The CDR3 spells CAWSTGATNEKLFF. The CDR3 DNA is TGTGCCTGGAGTACAGGTGCAACTAATGAAAAACTGTTTTTT.